This T cell receptor beta chain was captured by sequencing in a study of neoadjuvant nivolumab and ipilimumab in lung cancer. V lost 4 bases and J lost 6; bases outside the gene matches: 11. CDR1 is MGHRA and CDR2 is YSYEKL in the germline V gene. There are 15 residues in the CDR3. Points from the study as a whole: Resected-tumor TCR richness correlated positively with pretherapy blood richness. TCR richness and clonality were higher in tumors than adjacent uninvolved lung.

As to this clone: Its target is unknown.

Clones were sequenced by immunoSEQ multiplex PCR, and TCRdb holds only the in-frame ones, with some missing. The sample carries some 30,000 clones, 90% recorded once. This sequence was found in an adult with non-small cell lung cancer. The source was peripheral blood, collected after neoadjuvant nivolumab, alone or with ipilimumab, at or shortly before surgery. The chain joins TRBV4-1 to TRBJ2-7; 8 bases match TRBD1. The CDR3 protein is CASSRTSTTGGEQYF. CDR3 nucleotide sequence: TGCGCCAGCAGCCGTACGAGTACCACAGGGGGCGAGCAGTACTTC.